The T cell receptor (beta chain) under discussion was sequenced for a study of beta chain features in type 1 diabetes. Findings of the study overall: In type 1 diabetes patients, VDJ junctions had fewer insertions; deletions at these junctions were more frequent. Moderate yet significant TCRB CDR3 shortening was seen in Type 1 diabetes patients in all four CD4+ subsets.

The isolated RNA, all of it, was reverse transcribed, so expressed TCRB transcripts were what got sequenced. Data came from immunoSEQ multiplex PCR; TCRdb stores just in-frame clones and leaves some out. The sample contains around 300,000 clones, around 15% of which appear only once. Researchers reported sorting CD4+ naive, central memory, regulatory and stem cell-like memory cells via CD45RO/CCR7/CD25/CD127/CD95/CD27. This clone has a handful of counts. As yet, its antigen is unknown. This CDR3 is built from 12 residues. V lost 7 bases and J 7 bases, leaving 14 bases between the germline ends. Germline assignment: CDR1 SGHDN and CDR2 FVKESK.

The sequence derives from a young man in good health. The J gene is TRBJ2-7, the V gene TRBV14; the D gene is possibly TRBD1 (6 bases). Sequences were obtained from central memory CD4+ T cells from blood. The CDR3 nucleotides are TGTGCCAGCAACCTAAAAGGGACAGAGCAGTACTTC. Translating gives CASNLKGTEQYF.